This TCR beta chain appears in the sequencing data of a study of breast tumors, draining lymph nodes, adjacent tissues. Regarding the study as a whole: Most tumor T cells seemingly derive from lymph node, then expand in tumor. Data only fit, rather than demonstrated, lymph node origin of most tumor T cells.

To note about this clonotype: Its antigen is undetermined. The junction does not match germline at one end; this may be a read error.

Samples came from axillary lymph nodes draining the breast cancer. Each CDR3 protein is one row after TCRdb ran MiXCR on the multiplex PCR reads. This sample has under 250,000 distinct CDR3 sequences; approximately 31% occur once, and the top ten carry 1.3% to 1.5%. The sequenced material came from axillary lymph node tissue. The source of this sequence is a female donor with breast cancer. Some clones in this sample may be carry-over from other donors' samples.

The CDR3, as DNA: TGTGCTAGCAGCTCAAGCCAAAGCACCGGGGAGCTGTTTTTT. Translated, it gives CASSSSQSTGELFF. The V gene is TRBV7-7, the J gene TRBJ2-2; D remains ambiguous. The length of the CDR3 is 14 residues. Germline V gives CDR1 SSHAT, CDR2 FNYEAQ (reference sequence). Variable domain in full (rest from reference TRBV7-7 and TRBJ2-2): GAGVSQSPRYKVTKRGQDVTLRCDPISSHATLYWYQQALGQGPEFLTYFNYEAQPDKSGLPSDRFSAERPEGSISTLTIQRTEQRDSAMYRCASSSSQSTGELFFGEGSRLTVL.